This is a list of T cell receptor beta chains from one sample in a study of blood T cell repertoires in COVID-19. Assay used: immunoSEQ multiplex PCR; TCRdb lists only in-frame clones, some missing. Of some 250,000 clones in the sample, more than 75% are singletons; the top ten hold 0.99%. Sequencing was carried out using peripheral blood. These receptors were taken from a woman aged 40 to 50 who had recovered from COVID-19. Both conserved end residues are part of each CDR3. D genes are given only for firm matches. Expanded clones are given a class, and other clones once, few, many or no size at all.

>.|TRBD1|TRBV4-2|TRBJ2-3
TGTGCCAGCAGCCAAGAAGGGGGCGAAGATACGCAGTATTTT
CASSQEGGEDTQYF
>.|.|TRBV10-3|TRBJ1-5
TGTGCCATCAGTGAGGGAGAGGGTTGGTCTCAGCCCCAGCATTTT
CAISEGEGWSQPQHF
>.|TRBD1|TRBV3-1/TRBV3-2|TRBJ1-1
TGTGCCAGCAGCCGAGGTCCCAACCCCGGGACAGCGGCTGAAGCTTTCTTT
CASSRGPNPGTAAEAFF
>.|TRBD2|TRBV19|TRBJ2-1
TGTGCCAGTGGAACTAGCGGGATGGGAGATGAGCAGTTCTTC
CASGTSGMGDEQFF
>.|.|TRBV23-1|TRBJ1-5
TGCGCCAGCAGAGGGGTGGGGCAGCCCCAGCATTTT
CASRGVGQPQHF
>.|.|TRBV29-1|TRBJ1-4
TGCAGCGTTGACCCCGGGGCTAATGAAAAACTGTTTTTT
CSVDPGANEKLFF
>.|.|TRBV30|TRBJ2-1
TGTGCCTGGAGTGTTGGGCGCAATGAGCAGTTCTTC
CAWSVGRNEQFF
>.|TRBD2|TRBV5-4|TRBJ2-2
TGTGCCAGCAGCCTTGGTCTAGCGGGAGAAGGCGGGGAGCTGTTTTTT
CASSLGLAGEGGELFF
>once|.|TRBV5-4|TRBJ1-1
TGTGCCAGCAGCCGGGAGGGCCGTGAAGCTTTCTTT
CASSREGREAFF
>.|.|TRBV16|TRBJ2-1
TGTGCCAGCAGCCTCCAAGCCGGACTCCGCCTATACAATGAGCAGTTCTTC
CASSLQAGLRLYNEQFF
>.|.|TRBV6-1|TRBJ2-3
TGTGCCAGCAGTGAAGGCGGAGGGCGAGATACGCAGTATTTT
CASSEGGGRDTQYF
>.|.|TRBV11-2|TRBJ1-1
TGTGCCAGCAGATCAGGGGTCAGGAACACTGAAGCTTTCTTT
CASRSGVRNTEAFF
>.|TRBD1|TRBV12-5|TRBJ1-2
TGTGCTAGTGCCCGGCACAGGGGGCCTACTAACTATGGCTACACCTTC
CASARHRGPTNYGYTF
>.|TRBD2|TRBV4-1|TRBJ2-1
TGCGCCAGCAGCCAAGGGTGGGAGGGCGGACTACTTTACAATGAGCAGTTCTTC
CASSQGWEGGLLYNEQFF
>.|TRBD2|TRBV10-1|TRBJ2-1
TGCGCCAGCAGAATAGCGGGTGGCAATGAGCAGTTCTTC
CASRIAGGNEQFF
>.|TRBD2|TRBV5-4|TRBJ2-1
TGTGCCAGCAGCCACGGGACTAGCGGGGCCTGGGATGAGCAGTTCTTC
CASSHGTSGAWDEQFF
>.|TRBD1|TRBV7-9|TRBJ2-7
TGTGCCAGCAGCCCCTGGACAGGCCCCTACGAGCAGTACTTC
CASSPWTGPYEQYF
>.|.|TRBV10-3|TRBJ2-7
TGTGCCATCAGCCCGCGACTCGGGGTCCCCTACGAGCAGTACTTC
CAISPRLGVPYEQYF
>.|.|TRBV10-1|TRBJ2-3
TGCGCCAGCAGTGAGGGTGCGGCCTGCGGGCAGTATTTT
CASSEGAACGQYF
>.|.|TRBV6-5|TRBJ1-2
TGTGCCACCACAACAGGGACCTCAGGGAGCTATGGCTACACCTTC
CATTTGTSGSYGYTF
>.|TRBD2|TRBV5-1|TRBJ2-1
TGCGCCAGCAGCTTGGTAGGGACTAGCGGGGCCCGGGTGACCAATGAGCAGTTCTTC
CASSLVGTSGARVTNEQFF
>.|TRBD1|TRBV30|TRBJ1-6
TGTGCCTGGAGTGGGGGACAGGGCCTATATAATTCACCCCTCCACTTT
CAWSGGQGLYNSPLHF
>.|.|TRBV7-2|TRBJ1-5
TGTGCCAGCAGCGCAACAGGGACATGGCAGCCCCAGCATTTT
CASSATGTWQPQHF
>.|TRBD2|TRBV7-9|TRBJ2-3
TGTGCCAGCAGCCCCCGGGCGGGGACTAGCGGGAAAACAGATACGCAGTATTTT
CASSPRAGTSGKTDTQYF
>.|.|TRBV18|TRBJ1-4
TGTGCCAGCTCACCACGGAGGGCTGAAAAACTGTTTTTT
CASSPRRAEKLFF
>few|TRBD1|TRBV29-1|TRBJ1-1
TGCAGCGTGGTCCGGGACAGCAGAAACACTGAAGCTTTCTTT
CSVVRDSRNTEAFF
>many|.|TRBV25-1|TRBJ1-1
TGTGCCACGGCGGGAGGCACTGAAGCTTTCTTT
CATAGGTEAFF
>.|.|TRBV19|TRBJ1-3
TGTGCCAGTAGTATGGGGAGGCCTCCCTCTGGAAACACCATATATTTT
CASSMGRPPSGNTIYF
>.|.|TRBV6-5|TRBJ2-3
TGTGCCAGCACCCATGGGGGGGCCCCTGGGGAGGGGGAGTATTTT
CASTHGGAPGEGEYF
>.|TRBD2|TRBV6-5|TRBJ2-3
TGTGCCAGCAGTTACTCACTAGCGGTACTCACAGATACGCAGTATTTT
CASSYSLAVLTDTQYF
>.|.|TRBV12-3/TRBV12-4|TRBJ1-5
TGTGCCAGCAGACCCAGGGAAAATCAGCCCCAGCATTTT
CASRPRENQPQHF
>once|.|TRBV4-2|TRBJ2-5
TGTGCCAGCAGCCAAGTCGGGGGACAGCAGCAAGAGACCCAGTACTTC
CASSQVGGQQQETQYF
>once|TRBD2|TRBV5-4|TRBJ2-3
TGTGCCAGCAGCCCGGTCGAGGGAGGGCCTTCAGATACGCAGTATTTT
CASSPVEGGPSDTQYF
>.|.|TRBV4-3|TRBJ2-1
TGCGCCAGCAGCCAAGGTCCCCGGGATGAGCAGTTCTTC
CASSQGPRDEQFF
>.|TRBD2|TRBV9|TRBJ2-3
TGTGCCAGCAGCCCAGGGACTAGCGGGAGGGCCCTGGATACGCAGTATTTT
CASSPGTSGRALDTQYF
>.|.|TRBV5-6|TRBJ1-2
TGTGCCAGCAGCCCGGTTGGGGGCGAGGGCTACACCTTC
CASSPVGGEGYTF
>.|.|TRBV20-1|TRBJ1-1
TGCAGTGCTAGTGGGACACACCAGAACACTGAAGCTTTCTTT
CSASGTHQNTEAFF
>.|.|TRBV11-3|TRBJ1-1
TGTGCCAGCAGCCCGCGAGGGCCGGGCACTGAAGCTTTCTTT
CASSPRGPGTEAFF
>.|TRBD1|TRBV11-2|TRBJ1-1
TGTGCCAGCAGCCCCAGGGGGACTGAAGCTTTCTTT
CASSPRGTEAFF
>.|.|TRBV4-2|TRBJ2-1
TGTGCCAGCAGCCCACCCCTACAGGGCTACAATGAGCAGTTCTTC
CASSPPLQGYNEQFF
>.|.|TRBV29-1|TRBJ2-3
TGCAGCGTTGAGGGGGTAGCGGCCACAGATACGCAGTATTTT
CSVEGVAATDTQYF
>.|.|TRBV9|TRBJ2-7
TGTGCCAGCAGCGTAGGGGCAGGGCCCTACGAGCAGTACTTC
CASSVGAGPYEQYF
>.|.|TRBV11-2|TRBJ2-5
TGTGCCAGCACCCCAAAGGGGGGGGTAGGGACCCAGTACTTC
CASTPKGGVGTQYF